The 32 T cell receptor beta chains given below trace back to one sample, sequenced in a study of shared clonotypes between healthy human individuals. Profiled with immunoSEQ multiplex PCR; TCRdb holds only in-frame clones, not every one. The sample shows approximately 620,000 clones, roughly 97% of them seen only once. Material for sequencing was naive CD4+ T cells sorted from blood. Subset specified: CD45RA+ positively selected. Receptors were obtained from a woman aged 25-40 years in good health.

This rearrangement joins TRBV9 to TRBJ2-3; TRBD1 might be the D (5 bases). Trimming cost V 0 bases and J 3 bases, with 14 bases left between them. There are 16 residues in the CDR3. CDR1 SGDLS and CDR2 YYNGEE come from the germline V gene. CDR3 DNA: TGTGCCAGCAGCGTAGGTAATGGGGCGCCGACAGATACGCAGTATTTT. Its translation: CASSVGNGAPTDTQYF.

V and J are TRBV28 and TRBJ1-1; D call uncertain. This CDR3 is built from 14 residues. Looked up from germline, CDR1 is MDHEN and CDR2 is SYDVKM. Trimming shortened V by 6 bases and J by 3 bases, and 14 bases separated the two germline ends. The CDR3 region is CASSSGGADTEAFF. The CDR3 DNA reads TGTGCCAGCAGCTCAGGCGGCGCAGACACTGAAGCTTTCTTT. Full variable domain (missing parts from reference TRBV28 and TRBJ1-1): DVKVTQSSRYLVKRTGEKVFLECVQDMDHENMFWYRQDPGLGLRLIYFSYDVKMKEKGDIPEGYSVSREKKERFSLILESASTNQTSMYLCASSSGGADTEAFFGQGTRLTVV.

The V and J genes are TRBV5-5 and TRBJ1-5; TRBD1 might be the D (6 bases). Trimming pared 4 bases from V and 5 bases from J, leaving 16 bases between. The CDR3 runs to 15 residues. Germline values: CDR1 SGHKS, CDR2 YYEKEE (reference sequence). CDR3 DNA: TGTGCCAGCAGCCTAGGACAGACTTGGGATCAGCCCCAGCATTTT. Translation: CASSLGQTWDQPQHF.

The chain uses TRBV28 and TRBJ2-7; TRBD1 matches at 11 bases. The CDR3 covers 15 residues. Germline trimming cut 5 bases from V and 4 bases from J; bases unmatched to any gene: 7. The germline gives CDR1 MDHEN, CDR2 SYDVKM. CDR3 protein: CASSTPDRGLYEQYF. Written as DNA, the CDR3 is TGTGCCAGCAGTACCCCGGACAGGGGGCTTTACGAGCAGTACTTC.

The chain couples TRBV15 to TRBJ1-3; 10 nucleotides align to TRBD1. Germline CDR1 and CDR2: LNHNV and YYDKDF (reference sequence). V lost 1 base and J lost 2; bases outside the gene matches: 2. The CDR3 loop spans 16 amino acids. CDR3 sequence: CATSRATGGTGNTIYF. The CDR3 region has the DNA TGTGCCACCAGCAGAGCGACAGGGGGCACTGGAAACACCATATATTTT. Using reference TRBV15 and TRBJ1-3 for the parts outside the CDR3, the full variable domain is DAMVIQNPRYQVTQFGKPVTLSCSQTLNHNVMYWYQQKSSQAPKLLFHYYDKDFNNEADTPDNFQSRRPNTSFCFLDIRSPGLGDTAMYLCATSRATGGTGNTIYFGEGSWLTVV.

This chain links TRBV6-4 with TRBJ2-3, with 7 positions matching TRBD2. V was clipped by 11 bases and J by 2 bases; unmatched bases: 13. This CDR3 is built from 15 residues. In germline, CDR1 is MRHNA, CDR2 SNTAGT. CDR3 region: CAPRGGTKNTDTQYF. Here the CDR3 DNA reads TGTGCCCCCCGCGGAGGGACTAAGAACACAGATACGCAGTATTTT.

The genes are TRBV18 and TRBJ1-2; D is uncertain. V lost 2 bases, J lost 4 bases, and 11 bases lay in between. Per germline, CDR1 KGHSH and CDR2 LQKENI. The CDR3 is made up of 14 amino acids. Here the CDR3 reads CASSPRVGGYGYTF. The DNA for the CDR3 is TGTGCCAGCTCACCAAGGGTGGGTGGCTATGGCTACACCTTC. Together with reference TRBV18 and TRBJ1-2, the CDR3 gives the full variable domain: NAGVMQNPRHLVRRRGQEARLRCSPMKGHSHVYWYRQLPEEGLKFMVYLQKENIIDESGMPKERFSAEFPKEGPSILRIQQVVRGDSAAYFCASSPRVGGYGYTFGSGTRLTVV.

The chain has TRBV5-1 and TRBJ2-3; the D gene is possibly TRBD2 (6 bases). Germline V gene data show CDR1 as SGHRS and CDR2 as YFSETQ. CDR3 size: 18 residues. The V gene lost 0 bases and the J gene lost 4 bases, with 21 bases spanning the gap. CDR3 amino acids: CASSLVVRWRGAPDTQYF. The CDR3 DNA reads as TGCGCCAGCAGCTTGGTGGTACGTTGGCGCGGGGCCCCAGATACGCAGTATTTT.

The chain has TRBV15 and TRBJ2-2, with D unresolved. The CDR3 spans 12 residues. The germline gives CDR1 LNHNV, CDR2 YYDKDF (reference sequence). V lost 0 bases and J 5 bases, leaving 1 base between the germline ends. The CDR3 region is CATSRETGELFF. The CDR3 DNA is TGTGCCACCAGCAGAGAGACCGGGGAGCTGTTTTTT.

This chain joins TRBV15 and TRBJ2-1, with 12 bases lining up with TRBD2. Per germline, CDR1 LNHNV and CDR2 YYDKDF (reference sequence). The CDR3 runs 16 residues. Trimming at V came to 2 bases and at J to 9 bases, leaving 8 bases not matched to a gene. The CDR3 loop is CATSRLAGGVLGEQFF. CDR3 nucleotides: TGTGCCACCAGCAGACTAGCGGGAGGGGTATTAGGTGAGCAGTTCTTC.

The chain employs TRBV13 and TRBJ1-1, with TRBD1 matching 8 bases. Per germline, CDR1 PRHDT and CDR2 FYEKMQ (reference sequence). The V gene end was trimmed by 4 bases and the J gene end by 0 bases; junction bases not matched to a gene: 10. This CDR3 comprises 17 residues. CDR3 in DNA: TGTGCCAGCAGCTCCAAACACAGGGGGGTCATGAACACTGAAGCTTTCTTT. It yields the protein CASSSKHRGVMNTEAFF.

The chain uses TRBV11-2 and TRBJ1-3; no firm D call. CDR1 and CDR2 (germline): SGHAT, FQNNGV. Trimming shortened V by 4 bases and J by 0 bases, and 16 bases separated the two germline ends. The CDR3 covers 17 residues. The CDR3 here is CASSYHRTSFSGNTIYF. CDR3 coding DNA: TGTGCCAGCAGCTACCACCGGACGTCCTTCTCTGGAAACACCATATATTTT.

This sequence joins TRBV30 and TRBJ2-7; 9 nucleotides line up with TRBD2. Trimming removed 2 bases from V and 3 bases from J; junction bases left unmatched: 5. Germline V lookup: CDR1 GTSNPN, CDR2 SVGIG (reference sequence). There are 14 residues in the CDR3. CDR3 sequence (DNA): TGTGCCTGGAGTTGGGCGGGAGGGAACTACGAGCAGTACTTC. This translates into CAWSWAGGNYEQYF.

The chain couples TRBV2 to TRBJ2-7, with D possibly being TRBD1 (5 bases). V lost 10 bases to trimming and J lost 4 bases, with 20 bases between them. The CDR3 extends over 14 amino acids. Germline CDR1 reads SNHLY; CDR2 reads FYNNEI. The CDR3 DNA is TGTGCCACCTCCCGTGACAGAATATTGTACGAGCAGTACTTC. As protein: CATSRDRILYEQYF.

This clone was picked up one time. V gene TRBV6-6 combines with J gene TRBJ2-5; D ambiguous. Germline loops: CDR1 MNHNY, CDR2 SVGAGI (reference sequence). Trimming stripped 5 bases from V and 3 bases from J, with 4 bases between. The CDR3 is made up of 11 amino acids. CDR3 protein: CASSVEETQYF. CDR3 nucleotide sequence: TGTGCCAGCAGTGTTGAAGAGACCCAGTACTTC.

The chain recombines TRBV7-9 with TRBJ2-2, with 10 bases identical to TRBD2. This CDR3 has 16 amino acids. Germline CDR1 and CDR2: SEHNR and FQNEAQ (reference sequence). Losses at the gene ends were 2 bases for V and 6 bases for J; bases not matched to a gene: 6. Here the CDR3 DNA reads TGTGCCAGCAGCTTAACTAGCGGGAATCGGGCCGGGGAGCTGTTTTTT. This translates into CASSLTSGNRAGELFF.

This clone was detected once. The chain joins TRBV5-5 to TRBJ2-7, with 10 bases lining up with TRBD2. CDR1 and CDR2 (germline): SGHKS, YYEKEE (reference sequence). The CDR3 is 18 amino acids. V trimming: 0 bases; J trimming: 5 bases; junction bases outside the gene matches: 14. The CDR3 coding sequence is TGTGCCAGCAGCTTGGCCTCTGCCGGGACTAGCGTTTTCAACGAGCAGTACTTC. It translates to CASSLASAGTSVFNEQYF.

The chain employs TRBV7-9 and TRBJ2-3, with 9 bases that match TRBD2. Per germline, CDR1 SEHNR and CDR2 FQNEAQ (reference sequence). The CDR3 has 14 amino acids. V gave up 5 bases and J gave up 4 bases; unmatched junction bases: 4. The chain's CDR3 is CASSPRLAADTQYF. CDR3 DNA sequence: TGTGCCAGCAGCCCCAGACTAGCGGCAGATACGCAGTATTTT.

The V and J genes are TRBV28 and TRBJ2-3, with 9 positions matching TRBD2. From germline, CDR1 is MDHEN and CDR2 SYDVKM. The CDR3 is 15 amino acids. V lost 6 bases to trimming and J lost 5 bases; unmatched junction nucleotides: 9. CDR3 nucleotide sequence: TGTGCCAGCAGCCTGATAGCGGGAGCAGTAGATACGCAGTATTTT. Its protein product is CASSLIAGAVDTQYF.

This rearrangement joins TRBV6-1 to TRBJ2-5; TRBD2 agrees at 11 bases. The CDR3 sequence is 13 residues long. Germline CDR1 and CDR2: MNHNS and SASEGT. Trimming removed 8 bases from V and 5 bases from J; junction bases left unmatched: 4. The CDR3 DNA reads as TGTGCCAGCCCTAGCGGGAGGAAGGAGACCCAGTACTTC. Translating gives CASPSGRKETQYF.

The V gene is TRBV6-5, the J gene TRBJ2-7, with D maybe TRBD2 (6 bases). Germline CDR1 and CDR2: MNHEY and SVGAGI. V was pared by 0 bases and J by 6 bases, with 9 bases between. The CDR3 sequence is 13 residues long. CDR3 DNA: TGTGCCAGCAGTTACTCGGGCGGGGTCGAGCAGTACTTC. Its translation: CASSYSGGVEQYF.

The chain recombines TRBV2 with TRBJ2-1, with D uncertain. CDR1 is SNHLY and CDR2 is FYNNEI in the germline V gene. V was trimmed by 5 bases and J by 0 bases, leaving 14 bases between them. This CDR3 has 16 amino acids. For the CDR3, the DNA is TGTGCCAGCAGTATAACAGCCAAAAGCTCCTACAATGAGCAGTTCTTC. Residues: CASSITAKSSYNEQFF.

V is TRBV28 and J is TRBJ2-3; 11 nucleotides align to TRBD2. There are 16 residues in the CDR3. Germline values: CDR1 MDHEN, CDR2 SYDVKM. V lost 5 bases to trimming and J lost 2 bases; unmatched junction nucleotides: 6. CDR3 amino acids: CASSPGTSGSTDTQYF. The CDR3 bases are TGTGCCAGCAGTCCGGGGACTAGCGGATCCACAGATACGCAGTATTTT. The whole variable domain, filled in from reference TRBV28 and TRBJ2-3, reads DVKVTQSSRYLVKRTGEKVFLECVQDMDHENMFWYRQDPGLGLRLIYFSYDVKMKEKGDIPEGYSVSREKKERFSLILESASTNQTSMYLCASSPGTSGSTDTQYFGPGTRLTVL.

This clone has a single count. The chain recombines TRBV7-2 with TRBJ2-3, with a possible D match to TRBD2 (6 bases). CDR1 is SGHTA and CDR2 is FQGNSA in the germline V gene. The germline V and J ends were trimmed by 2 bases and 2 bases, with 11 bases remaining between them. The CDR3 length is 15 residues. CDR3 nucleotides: TGTGCCAGCAGCTTATGGGAGGACGACACAGATACGCAGTATTTT. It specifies CASSLWEDDTDTQYF.

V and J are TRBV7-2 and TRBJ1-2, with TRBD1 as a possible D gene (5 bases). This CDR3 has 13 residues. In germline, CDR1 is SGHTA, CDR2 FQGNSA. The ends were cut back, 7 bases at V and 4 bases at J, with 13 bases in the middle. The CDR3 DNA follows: TGTGCCAGCAACCTCGGGGGAATCTATGGCTACACCTTC. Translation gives CASNLGGIYGYTF.

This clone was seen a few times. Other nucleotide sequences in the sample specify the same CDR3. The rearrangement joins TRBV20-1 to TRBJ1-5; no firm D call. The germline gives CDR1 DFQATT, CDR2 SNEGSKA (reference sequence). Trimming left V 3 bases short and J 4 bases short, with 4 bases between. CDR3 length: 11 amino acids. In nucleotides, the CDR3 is TGCAGTGCTAGGGGGAATCAGCCCCAGCATTTT. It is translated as CSARGNQPQHF.

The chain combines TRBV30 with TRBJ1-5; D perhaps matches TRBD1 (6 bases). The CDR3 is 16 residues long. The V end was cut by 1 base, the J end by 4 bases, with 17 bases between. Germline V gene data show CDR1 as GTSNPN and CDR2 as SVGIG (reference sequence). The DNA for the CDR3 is TGTGCCTGGAGTGCTCGCGGGGGCGCAAGGAATCAGCCCCAGCATTTT. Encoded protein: CAWSARGGARNQPQHF. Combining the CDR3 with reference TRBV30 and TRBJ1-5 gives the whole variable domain SQTIHQWPATLVQPVGSPLSLECTVEGTSNPNLYWYRQAAGRGLQLLFYSVGIGQISSEVPQNLSASRPQDRQFILSSKKLLLSDSGFYLCAWSARGGARNQPQHFGDGTRLSIL.

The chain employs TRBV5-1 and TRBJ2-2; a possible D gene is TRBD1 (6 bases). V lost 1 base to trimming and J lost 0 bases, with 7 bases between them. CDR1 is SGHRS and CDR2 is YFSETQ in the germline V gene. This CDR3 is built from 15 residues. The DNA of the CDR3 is TGCGCCAGCAGCTTGACAGGGACGAACACCGGGGAGCTGTTTTTT. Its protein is CASSLTGTNTGELFF.

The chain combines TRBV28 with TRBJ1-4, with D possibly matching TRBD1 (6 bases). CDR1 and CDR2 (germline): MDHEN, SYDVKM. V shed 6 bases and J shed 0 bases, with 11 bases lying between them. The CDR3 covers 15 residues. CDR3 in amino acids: CASSSSGATNEKLFF. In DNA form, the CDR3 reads TGTGCCAGCAGCTCTTCAGGGGCAACTAATGAAAAACTGTTTTTT. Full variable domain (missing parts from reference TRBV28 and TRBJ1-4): DVKVTQSSRYLVKRTGEKVFLECVQDMDHENMFWYRQDPGLGLRLIYFSYDVKMKEKGDIPEGYSVSREKKERFSLILESASTNQTSMYLCASSSSGATNEKLFFGSGTQLSVL.

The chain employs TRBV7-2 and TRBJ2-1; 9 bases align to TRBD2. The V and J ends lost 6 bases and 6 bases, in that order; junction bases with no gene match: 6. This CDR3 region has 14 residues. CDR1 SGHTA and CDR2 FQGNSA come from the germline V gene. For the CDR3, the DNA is TGTGCCAGCAGTATGGTAGCGGGAGTCAATGAGCAGTTCTTC. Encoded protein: CASSMVAGVNEQFF.

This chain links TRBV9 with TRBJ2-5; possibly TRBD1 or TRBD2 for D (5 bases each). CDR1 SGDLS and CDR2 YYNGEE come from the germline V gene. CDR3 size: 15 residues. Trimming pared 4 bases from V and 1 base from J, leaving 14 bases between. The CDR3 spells CASSYGASTQETQYF. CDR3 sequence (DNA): TGTGCCAGCAGCTACGGGGCGTCAACCCAAGAGACCCAGTACTTC.

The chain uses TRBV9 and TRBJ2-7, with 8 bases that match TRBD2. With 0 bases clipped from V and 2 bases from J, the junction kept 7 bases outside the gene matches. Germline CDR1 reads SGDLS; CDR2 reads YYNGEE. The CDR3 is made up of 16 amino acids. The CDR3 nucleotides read TGTGCCAGCAGCGTAGCGGCCGGGAGGGCGACCTACGAGCAGTACTTC. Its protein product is CASSVAAGRATYEQYF.